The present entry profiles one TCR beta chain with its context. As yet, its antigen is unknown. One end of the junction fails to match germline, which may point to a read error. The data are from a study of blood T cells in healthy people across ages. Points from the study as a whole: Relative to aged donors, long-lived donors carried more naive CD4+ cells and displayed higher diversity. Those diversity estimates obtained from one million T cells were thought to be underestimates.

Sample-barcoded 5' priming and a J-beta primer mix drove a second PCR of 7 to 11 cycles. A 12-random-nucleotide template-switch adaptor tagged each cDNA molecule. Using its own MiXCR run on the 5' RACE reads, TCRdb lists one record per CDR3 protein. The data hold about 590,000 distinct CDR3 sequences, with less than 35% observed a single time. Germline V gives CDR1 SGHTA, CDR2 FQGNSA. This CDR3 region has 15 residues. All donors came from Russia, were Caucasian and healthy, and spanned ages 6 to 90. Specimen: blood. The sequence derives from an elderly woman in good health. The V and J genes are TRBV7-2 and TRBJ1-3; TRBD1 is a possible D gene (5 bases). The CDR3 region has the DNA TGTGCCAGCAGCTTACGGGCAGGGACTGGAAACACCGTATATTTT. This gives the protein CASSLRAGTGNTVYF.